This T cell receptor beta chain was recovered during a study of Ad26.COV2.S vaccination and SARS-CoV-2 variants. Method: immunoSEQ multiplex PCR; TCRdb's copy keeps in-frame clones and lacks some. The profile covers approximately 340,000 clones, with approximately 85% appearing a single time and less than 4% taken by the ten largest. The treatment is: around 19 received Ad26.COV2.S at low or high dose, single or two shots; five or six received placebo; per-sample allocation not given. Collection of samples fell on day 63 after the first vaccine or placebo injection. SARS-CoV-2 spike from the Wuhan strain was encoded by the vaccine, an Ad26 vector. The CDR3 runs to 15 residues. From germline, CDR1 is SGHRS and CDR2 YFSETQ. Germline trimming cut 0 bases from V and 5 bases from J; bases unmatched to any gene: 7.

Here the sequenced sample was peripheral blood, taken in a trial of Ad26.COV2.S vaccine versus placebo. The V and J genes are TRBV5-1 and TRBJ2-7; 8 positions agree with TRBD2. The source of this sequence is a person between 18 and 65 years old who received the Ad26.COV2.S COVID-19 vaccine or a placebo. The CDR3 sequence: CASSLASGSYNEQYF. Here the CDR3 DNA reads TGCGCCAGCAGCTTGGCGAGCGGGAGTTACAACGAGCAGTACTTC.